This T cell receptor (beta chain) was recorded in a study of CD8+ T cells in alopecia areata. V was trimmed by 10 bases and J by 4 bases, leaving 13 bases between them. The CDR3 covers 13 residues. Per germline, CDR1 SGHVS and CDR2 FQNEAQ. cDNA serving as the sequencing template came from extracted, reverse transcribed RNA. Sequencing was performed with immunoSEQ multiplex PCR; in TCRdb, only in-frame clones are kept and a portion is missing. The sample lists roughly 250,000 clones; less than 80% were seen once. This receptor was taken from a human donor with alopecia areata. The sample was CD4+ T cells sorted from blood, taken at week 0. This chain joins TRBV7-8 and TRBJ2-2; D is perhaps TRBD2 (6 bases). CDR3: CATRDFVTGELFF. In DNA form, the CDR3 reads TGTGCCACCCGGGACTTCGTCACCGGGGAGCTGTTTTTT.